Listed below are T cell receptor beta chains from one sample, sequenced in a study of OX40 agonist ivuxolimab in advanced cancers. Data came from immunoSEQ multiplex PCR; TCRdb stores just in-frame clones and leaves some out. The sample consists of approximately 71,000 clones, 80% to 85% of them appearing once. The specimen comprised CD4+ or CD8+ T cells sorted from blood, sampled in a trial of the OX40 agonist ivuxolimab. These receptors all come from an adult with an advanced solid tumor such as melanoma, head and neck, liver or kidney cancer. CDR3s include the opening cysteine and the closing phenylalanine or tryptophan. A D gene is named only where the DNA matches it firmly. Not all rows give a size; the values are once, few, many and, for expanded clones, a class.

abundance: .
v_gene: TRBV9
d_gene: .
j_gene: TRBJ2-3
CDR3aa: CASSVGMSDTQYF
CDR3nt: TGTGCCAGCAGCGTAGGGATGTCAGATACGCAGTATTTT

abundance: .
v_gene: TRBV10-3
d_gene: .
j_gene: TRBJ2-4
CDR3aa: CAISPEGGGIQYF
CDR3nt: TGTGCCATCAGCCCTGAGGGGGGAGGGATTCAGTACTTC

abundance: .
v_gene: TRBV15
d_gene: TRBD1
j_gene: TRBJ1-3
CDR3aa: CATSSLRGQGNTIYF
CDR3nt: TGTGCCACCAGCAGCCTCAGGGGGCAGGGAAACACCATATATTTT

abundance: .
v_gene: TRBV10-3
d_gene: .
j_gene: TRBJ1-1
CDR3aa: CAISEAGTRGTEAFF
CDR3nt: TGTGCCATCAGTGAGGCCGGGACCCGGGGCACTGAAGCTTTCTTT

abundance: .
v_gene: TRBV18
d_gene: TRBD1
j_gene: TRBJ1-1
CDR3aa: CASNGQGRTEAFF
CDR3nt: TGTGCCAGCAACGGACAGGGCAGAACTGAAGCTTTCTTT

abundance: .
v_gene: TRBV9
d_gene: .
j_gene: TRBJ2-1
CDR3aa: CASSVEVGEQFF
CDR3nt: TGTGCCAGCAGCGTAGAGGTGGGTGAGCAGTTCTTC

abundance: once
v_gene: TRBV5-4
d_gene: TRBD2
j_gene: TRBJ2-5
CDR3aa: CASSLAGLAGQETQYF
CDR3nt: TGTGCCAGCAGCTTGGCTGGACTAGCGGGTCAAGAGACCCAGTACTTC

abundance: .
v_gene: TRBV30
d_gene: .
j_gene: TRBJ2-7
CDR3aa: CAGRAVVEYEQYF
CDR3nt: TGTGCCGGACGGGCTGTTGTGGAGTACGAGCAGTACTTC

abundance: .
v_gene: TRBV5-4
d_gene: .
j_gene: TRBJ1-1
CDR3aa: CASSFPTGGDTEAFF
CDR3nt: TGTGCCAGCAGCTTTCCGACAGGTGGCGACACTGAAGCTTTCTTT

abundance: .
v_gene: TRBV5-8
d_gene: .
j_gene: TRBJ1-1
CDR3aa: CATRGGVGTEAFF
CDR3nt: TGTGCCACCCGGGGAGGGGTGGGCACTGAAGCTTTCTTT

abundance: .
v_gene: TRBV5-1
d_gene: TRBD2
j_gene: TRBJ2-2
CDR3aa: CASSSLAGVISGELFF
CDR3nt: TGCGCCAGCAGCTCACTAGCGGGAGTTATCTCCGGGGAGCTGTTTTTT

abundance: .
v_gene: TRBV5-4
d_gene: TRBD1
j_gene: TRBJ1-5
CDR3aa: CASSVQGDQPQHF
CDR3nt: TGTGCCAGCAGCGTACAGGGGGATCAGCCCCAGCATTTT

abundance: .
v_gene: TRBV15
d_gene: .
j_gene: TRBJ2-3
CDR3aa: CATSQFTDTQYF
CDR3nt: TGTGCCACCAGCCAGTTCACAGATACGCAGTATTTT

abundance: .
v_gene: TRBV27
d_gene: TRBD2
j_gene: TRBJ2-7
CDR3aa: CASRRAGGFEQYF
CDR3nt: TGTGCCAGCCGTCGAGCGGGAGGATTTGAGCAGTACTTC

abundance: .
v_gene: TRBV6-5
d_gene: .
j_gene: TRBJ2-2
CDR3aa: CASVYAGELFF
CDR3nt: TGTGCCAGCGTTTACGCCGGGGAGCTGTTTTTT

abundance: .
v_gene: TRBV9
d_gene: .
j_gene: TRBJ2-3
CDR3aa: CASSPRGGSASTDTQYF
CDR3nt: TGTGCCAGCAGCCCGAGAGGTGGCAGTGCTAGCACAGATACGCAGTATTTT

abundance: .
v_gene: TRBV2
d_gene: .
j_gene: TRBJ2-1
CDR3aa: CASTGQWGNEQFF
CDR3nt: TGTGCCAGCACCGGTCAGTGGGGTAATGAGCAGTTCTTC

abundance: .
v_gene: TRBV5-1
d_gene: .
j_gene: TRBJ2-7
CDR3aa: CASRTTGTNDYEQYF
CDR3nt: TGCGCCAGCAGGACCACCGGGACGAACGACTACGAGCAGTACTTC

abundance: .
v_gene: TRBV7-2
d_gene: .
j_gene: TRBJ2-7
CDR3aa: CASSLVVGRLVGEQYF
CDR3nt: TGTGCCAGCAGCTTAGTGGTCGGTCGACTAGTAGGGGAGCAGTACTTC

abundance: .
v_gene: TRBV7-2
d_gene: TRBD1
j_gene: TRBJ2-7
CDR3aa: CASSPDRGRYEQYF
CDR3nt: TGTGCCAGCAGCCCGGACAGGGGGCGGTACGAGCAGTACTTC

abundance: .
v_gene: TRBV6-1
d_gene: .
j_gene: TRBJ2-1
CDR3aa: CASPPRSGYNEQFF
CDR3nt: TGTGCCAGCCCCCCCAGGAGTGGCTACAATGAGCAGTTCTTC

abundance: once
v_gene: TRBV7-3
d_gene: TRBD1
j_gene: TRBJ1-5
CDR3aa: CASSLGQNQPQHF
CDR3nt: TGTGCCAGCAGCCTGGGACAGAATCAGCCCCAGCATTTT

abundance: .
v_gene: TRBV30
d_gene: .
j_gene: TRBJ2-7
CDR3aa: CAFGAGLEQYF
CDR3nt: TGTGCCTTTGGGGCGGGGTTGGAGCAGTACTTC

abundance: once
v_gene: TRBV19
d_gene: .
j_gene: TRBJ1-1
CDR3aa: CASSIMGGRDTEAFF
CDR3nt: TGTGCCAGTAGTATTATGGGGGGCCGGGACACTGAAGCTTTCTTT

abundance: few
v_gene: TRBV29-1
d_gene: TRBD1
j_gene: TRBJ1-1
CDR3aa: CSVGTGQNTEAFF
CDR3nt: TGCAGCGTTGGGACAGGGCAGAACACTGAAGCTTTCTTT

abundance: .
v_gene: TRBV9
d_gene: TRBD1
j_gene: TRBJ2-1
CDR3aa: CASSPSGQAINEQFF
CDR3nt: TGTGCCAGCAGCCCCAGCGGACAGGCAATCAATGAGCAGTTCTTC

abundance: .
v_gene: TRBV11-3
d_gene: TRBD2
j_gene: TRBJ2-3
CDR3aa: CASSLGQRGSADTQYF
CDR3nt: TGTGCCAGCAGCTTAGGCCAGCGGGGGAGCGCAGATACGCAGTATTTT

abundance: .
v_gene: TRBV10-3
d_gene: .
j_gene: TRBJ2-7
CDR3aa: CAISESWGPTTYEQYF
CDR3nt: TGTGCCATCAGTGAGTCATGGGGTCCCACTACCTACGAGCAGTACTTC

abundance: .
v_gene: TRBV28
d_gene: .
j_gene: TRBJ1-6
CDR3aa: CASSLLPKGDSPLHF
CDR3nt: TGTGCCAGCAGTTTATTGCCTAAGGGAGACTCACCCCTCCACTTT

abundance: .
v_gene: TRBV6-1
d_gene: TRBD2
j_gene: TRBJ2-7
CDR3aa: CASSGSGRAWEQYF
CDR3nt: TGTGCCAGCAGTGGCAGCGGGAGGGCTTGGGAGCAGTACTTC

abundance: .
v_gene: TRBV28
d_gene: .
j_gene: TRBJ2-5
CDR3aa: CASSPGVETQYF
CDR3nt: TGTGCCAGCAGTCCTGGGGTTGAGACCCAGTACTTC

abundance: .
v_gene: TRBV10-3
d_gene: .
j_gene: TRBJ1-4
CDR3aa: CATTDREKLFF
CDR3nt: TGTGCCACCACGGACCGGGAAAAACTGTTTTTT

abundance: .
v_gene: TRBV7-2
d_gene: .
j_gene: TRBJ2-1
CDR3aa: CASSSNLSPPEDEQFF
CDR3nt: TGTGCCAGCAGCTCTAACCTTAGCCCGCCTGAGGATGAGCAGTTCTTC

abundance: .
v_gene: TRBV19
d_gene: .
j_gene: TRBJ1-3
CDR3aa: CASSTYGDISGNTIYF
CDR3nt: TGTGCCAGTAGTACTTACGGGGATATCTCTGGAAACACCATATATTTT

abundance: .
v_gene: TRBV5-1
d_gene: .
j_gene: TRBJ2-5
CDR3aa: CASSSTGIETQYF
CDR3nt: TGCGCCAGCAGCTCCACAGGTATTGAGACCCAGTACTTC

abundance: .
v_gene: TRBV14
d_gene: TRBD1
j_gene: TRBJ2-1
CDR3aa: CASSQGGTGKNEQFF
CDR3nt: TGTGCCAGCAGCCAGGGGGGGACAGGGAAGAATGAGCAGTTCTTC

abundance: .
v_gene: TRBV5-1
d_gene: TRBD1
j_gene: TRBJ1-6
CDR3aa: CASRWGTGGSPLHF
CDR3nt: TGTGCCAGCAGGTGGGGGACAGGGGGATCACCCCTCCACTTT

abundance: once
v_gene: TRBV5-6
d_gene: TRBD2
j_gene: TRBJ2-3
CDR3aa: CASSSLAGTRDTQYF
CDR3nt: TGTGCCAGCAGCTCATTAGCGGGGACAAGGGATACGCAGTATTTT

abundance: .
v_gene: TRBV19
d_gene: .
j_gene: TRBJ2-3
CDR3aa: CASSPTSSTDTQYF
CDR3nt: TGTGCCAGTAGCCCCACCTCTAGCACAGATACGCAGTATTTT

abundance: .
v_gene: TRBV7-3
d_gene: .
j_gene: TRBJ1-1
CDR3aa: CASSFYTREAFF
CDR3nt: TGTGCCAGCAGCTTCTACACCCGTGAAGCTTTCTTT

abundance: .
v_gene: TRBV27
d_gene: TRBD1
j_gene: TRBJ2-5
CDR3aa: CASSLNRGRPQYF
CDR3nt: TGTGCCAGCAGTTTGAACAGGGGTCGGCCCCAGTACTTC

abundance: .
v_gene: TRBV9
d_gene: .
j_gene: TRBJ1-3
CDR3aa: CASSLEGGSLYF
CDR3nt: TGTGCCAGCAGCCTAGAGGGGGGTTCGCTATATTTT

abundance: few
v_gene: TRBV7-2
d_gene: TRBD2
j_gene: TRBJ2-5
CDR3aa: CASRPLRGGETQYF
CDR3nt: TGTGCCAGCAGACCCCTGCGGGGGGGAGAGACCCAGTACTTC

abundance: few
v_gene: TRBV5-1
d_gene: .
j_gene: TRBJ2-7
CDR3aa: CASSGGGNTYEQYF
CDR3nt: TGCGCCAGCAGTGGGGGGGGCAACACCTACGAGCAGTACTTC

abundance: .
v_gene: TRBV4-1
d_gene: TRBD1
j_gene: TRBJ2-1
CDR3aa: CASSQDSQGAREQFF
CDR3nt: TGCGCCAGCAGCCAAGATTCCCAGGGGGCAAGAGAGCAGTTCTTC

abundance: .
v_gene: TRBV5-1
d_gene: TRBD1
j_gene: TRBJ1-5
CDR3aa: CASSSGQVDQPQHF
CDR3nt: TGCGCCAGCAGCTCGGGACAGGTCGACCAGCCCCAGCATTTT

abundance: .
v_gene: TRBV25-1
d_gene: TRBD2
j_gene: TRBJ2-5
CDR3aa: CATGTSGSQETQYF
CDR3nt: TGTGCCACCGGGACTAGCGGGTCTCAAGAGACCCAGTACTTC

abundance: .
v_gene: TRBV9
d_gene: .
j_gene: TRBJ2-1
CDR3aa: CASSRGTSGVGHEQFF
CDR3nt: TGTGCCAGCAGCCGGGGAACGTCAGGGGTTGGTCATGAGCAGTTCTTC